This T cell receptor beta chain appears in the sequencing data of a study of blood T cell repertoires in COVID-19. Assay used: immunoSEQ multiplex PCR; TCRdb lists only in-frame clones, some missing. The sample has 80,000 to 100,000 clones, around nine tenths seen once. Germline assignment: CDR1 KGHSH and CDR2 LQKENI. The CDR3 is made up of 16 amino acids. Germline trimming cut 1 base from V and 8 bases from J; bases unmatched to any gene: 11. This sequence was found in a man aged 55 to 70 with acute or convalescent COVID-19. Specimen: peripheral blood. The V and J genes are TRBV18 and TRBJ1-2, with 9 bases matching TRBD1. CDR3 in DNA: TGTGCCAGCTCACCACGTCTCAGGACAGGGGTCGAGGGCTACACCTTC. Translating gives CASSPRLRTGVEGYTF.